Each of the 16 T cell receptor beta chains below was sequenced from the same sample in a study of blood T cell repertoires in COVID-19 (dated by TCRdb to 2018 to 2020). Libraries were constructed by the immunoSEQ multiplex PCR assay. TCRdb retrieved this table from immuneACCESS and kept in-frame rearrangements only. Not all clones are present; in checked studies, unresolved V genes account for under half, and no reason is known for the remainder. The sample table lists around 370,000 clones, 90% to 95% of them with a count of one. The ten biggest clones cover 2.5% to 4% of the sample. Sequenced material: peripheral blood. These receptors came from a young woman who had recovered from COVID-19.

V and J are TRBV4-1 and TRBJ2-4; TRBD2 agrees at 9 bases. The CDR3 length is 16 residues. The germline V gene has CDR1 MGHRA and CDR2 YSYEKL. After removal of 0 bases from V and 6 bases from J, the junction contained 6 bases not matched to a gene. The CDR3 nucleotides are TGCGCCAGCAGCCAAGAAGAACTAGCGGGCTCAAACATTCAGTACTTC. It is translated as CASSQEELAGSNIQYF.

The chain links TRBV18 to TRBJ2-4, with 8 bases matching TRBD2. The germline CDR1 and CDR2 sequences are KGHSH and LQKENI. The CDR3 totals 18 residues. V shed 2 bases and J 0 bases; nucleotides not matched to a gene: 9. CDR3 sequence (DNA): TGTGCCAGCTCACCATCCGGGCGGGAGGCCTTAGCCAAAAACATTCAGTACTTC. Protein product: CASSPSGREALAKNIQYF. The full variable domain, with the rest looked up from reference TRBV18 and TRBJ2-4, is NAGVMQNPRHLVRRRGQEARLRCSPMKGHSHVYWYRQLPEEGLKFMVYLQKENIIDESGMPKERFSAEFPKEGPSILRIQQVVRGDSAAYFCASSPSGREALAKNIQYFGAGTRLSVL.

The chain recombines TRBV19 with TRBJ1-5; 10 bases agree with TRBD1. Germline CDR1 LNHDA, CDR2 SQIVND (reference sequence). Trimming took 4 bases from V and 7 from J; bases not matched to a gene: 10. This CDR3 contains 16 residues. The CDR3 DNA reads as TGTGCCAGTAGTAGAAAGACAGGGGGCATCGGCCAGCCCCAGCATTTT. Its protein is CASSRKTGGIGQPQHF. The entire variable domain, with the rest obtained from reference TRBV19 and TRBJ1-5, is as follows: DGGITQSPKYLFRKEGQNVTLSCEQNLNHDAMYWYRQDPGQGLRLIYYSQIVNDFQKGDIAEGYSVSREKKESFPLTVTSAQKNPTAFYLCASSRKTGGIGQPQHFGDGTRLSIL.

V and J are TRBV9 and TRBJ1-1, with a possible D match to TRBD1 (6 bases). V lost 4 bases to trimming and J lost 5 bases, with 15 bases between them. This CDR3 is built from 14 residues. Per the germline V gene, CDR1 is SGDLS and CDR2 is YYNGEE. The CDR3 bases are TGTGCCAGCAGCTTGACAGGATTACGAACTGAAGCTTTCTTT. Translation: CASSLTGLRTEAFF. The full variable domain, with the rest looked up from reference TRBV9 and TRBJ1-1, is DSGVTQTPKHLITATGQRVTLRCSPRSGDLSVYWYQQSLDQGLQFLIQYYNGEERAKGNILERFSAQQFPDLHSELNLSSLELGDSALYFCASSLTGLRTEAFFGQGTRLTVV.

The sample holds one count of this clone. The V call is TRBV5-4, the J call TRBJ2-1; TRBD1 matches 7 bases. CDR1 is SGHNT and CDR2 is YYREEE in the germline V gene (reference sequence). V shed 2 bases and J 7 bases; nucleotides not matched to a gene: 9. This CDR3 has 15 residues. CDR3 bases: TGTGCCAGCAGCTTCGGGACAGCAGGCGAAAATGAGCAGTTCTTC. This translates into CASSFGTAGENEQFF.

The rearrangement links TRBV6-2 or TRBV6-3 to TRBJ2-7; 7 bases map to TRBD1. CDR3 length equals 17 residues. The V gene's germline CDR1 is MNHEY and CDR2 SVGEGT. The trim removed 2 bases at V and 0 bases at J, leaving 10 bases unmatched. The CDR3 DNA reads as TGTGCCAGCAGTTACAATTACCGGGACAGCCACTCCTACGAGCAGTACGTC. Translation: CASSYNYRDSHSYEQYV.

V usage is TRBV29-1 and J usage is TRBJ1-2, with a weak D call TRBD1 (6 bases). Trimming left V 0 bases short and J 12 bases short, with 20 bases between. The CDR3 runs to 14 residues. From germline, CDR1 is SQVTM and CDR2 ANQGSEA. The CDR3 region has the DNA TGCAGCGTTGAAGAAGGGGGTGTTAGGGTGTCCCACACCTTC. This translates into CSVEEGGVRVSHTF.

In this sample, this clone turned up once. The CDR3 is CASSNAAGNTIYF. Written as DNA, the CDR3 is TGTGCCAGCAGCAACGCCGCGGGCAACACCATATATTTT. This chain links TRBV7-9 with TRBJ1-3; D unclear. Germline V gene data show CDR1 as SEHNR and CDR2 as FQNEAQ (reference sequence). This CDR3 region has 13 residues. V lost 5 bases and J lost 7, with 12 bases in between.

V gene TRBV2 combines with J gene TRBJ1-1; possibly TRBD1 for D (6 bases). CDR3 length equals 14 residues. V lost 6 bases, J lost 2 bases, and 13 bases lay in between. Germline V gives CDR1 SNHLY, CDR2 FYNNEI. CDR3 coding DNA: TGTGCCAGCAGAAAGACAGGTTTCAACACTGAAGCTTTCTTT. This sequence encodes CASRKTGFNTEAFF.

The chain has TRBV7-9 and TRBJ1-4, with 8 bases identical to TRBD1. The CDR3 extends over 15 amino acids. The germline V gene has CDR1 SEHNR and CDR2 FQNEAQ (reference sequence). After removal of 5 bases from V and 6 bases from J, the junction contained 8 bases not matched to a gene. Here the CDR3 reads CASSAPGTGDEKLFF. The CDR3 DNA follows: TGTGCCAGCAGCGCCCCCGGGACAGGAGATGAAAAACTGTTTTTT. The whole variable domain, remainder taken from reference TRBV7-9 and TRBJ1-4, is DTGVSQNPRHKITKRGQNVTFRCDPISEHNRLYWYRQTLGQGPEFLTYFQNEAQLEKSRLLSDRFSAERPKGSFSTLEIQRTEQGDSAMYLCASSAPGTGDEKLFFGSGTQLSVL.

This clone was observed once. This chain links TRBV6-5 with TRBJ2-3; D remains unclear. CDR1 and CDR2 from the germline V gene are MNHEY and SVGAGI. Trimming took off 7 bases at V and 2 bases at J, with 13 bases between the two ends. CDR3 length: 14 residues. The CDR3 sequence is CASIRIGFTDTQYF. The CDR3 region has the DNA TGTGCCAGCATAAGGATCGGGTTCACAGATACGCAGTATTTT.

This chain connects TRBV7-9 to TRBJ2-3, with TRBD1 as a possible D gene (5 bases). This CDR3 is built from 14 residues. Per the germline V gene, CDR1 is SEHNR and CDR2 is FQNEAQ (reference sequence). V lost 4 bases and J 4 bases, leaving 12 bases between the germline ends. CDR3 nucleotide sequence: TGTGCCAGCAGCTCGCAGGGTCCGGCAGATACGCAGTATTTT. It encodes CASSSQGPADTQYF.

This rearrangement joins TRBV19 to TRBJ1-5; D unclear. V was trimmed by 4 bases and J by 3 bases, leaving 19 bases between them. The CDR3 has 17 residues. Germline V gives CDR1 LNHDA, CDR2 SQIVND (reference sequence). CDR3 protein: CASSTLRFDKYNQPQHF. The CDR3 DNA is TGTGCCAGTAGTACCCTTCGGTTCGACAAGTACAATCAGCCCCAGCATTTT.

The rearrangement links TRBV19 to TRBJ1-5, with 10 nucleotides matching TRBD1. V gave up 6 bases and J gave up 1 base; unmatched junction bases: 0. The CDR3 runs to 14 residues. Germline V gives CDR1 LNHDA, CDR2 SQIVND (reference sequence). CDR3 residues: CASRGQGSNQPQHF. As DNA, the CDR3 is TGTGCCAGTAGGGGACAGGGGAGCAATCAGCCCCAGCATTTT.

The chain employs TRBV19 and TRBJ1-1; the D gene is possibly TRBD1 (6 bases). Per the germline V gene, CDR1 is LNHDA and CDR2 is SQIVND (reference sequence). Deletions cut 8 bases from V and 0 bases from J, with 10 bases between. This CDR3 has 13 amino acids. The CDR3 sequence is CASCTGMNTEAFF. CDR3 bases: TGTGCCAGTTGTACAGGGATGAACACTGAAGCTTTCTTT.

V is TRBV7-9 and J is TRBJ1-4; the D is unclear. This CDR3 comprises 14 residues. The ends were cut back, 8 bases at V and 2 bases at J, with 12 bases in the middle. Germline V CDR1 and CDR2: SEHNR, FQNEAQ (reference sequence). CDR3 loop: CASGTGSTNEKLFF. In DNA form, the CDR3 reads TGTGCCAGCGGTACCGGGTCGACTAATGAAAAACTGTTTTTT.